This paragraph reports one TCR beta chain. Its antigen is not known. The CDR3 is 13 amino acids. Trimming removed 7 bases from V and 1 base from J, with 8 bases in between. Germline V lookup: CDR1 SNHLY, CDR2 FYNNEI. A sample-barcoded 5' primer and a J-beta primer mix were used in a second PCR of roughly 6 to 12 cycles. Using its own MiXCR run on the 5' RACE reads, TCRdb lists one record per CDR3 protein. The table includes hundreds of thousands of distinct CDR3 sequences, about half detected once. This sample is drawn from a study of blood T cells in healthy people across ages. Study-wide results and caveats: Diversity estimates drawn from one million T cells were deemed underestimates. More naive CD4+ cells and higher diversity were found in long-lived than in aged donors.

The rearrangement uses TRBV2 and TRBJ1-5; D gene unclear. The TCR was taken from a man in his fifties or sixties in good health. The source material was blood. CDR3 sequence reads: CASTRLSNQPQHF. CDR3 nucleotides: TGTGCCAGCACTAGATTGAGCAATCAGCCCCAGCATTTT.